This T cell receptor (beta chain) stems from a study of control samples from healthy donors and cancer patients. The CDR3 has 15 amino acids. Per germline, CDR1 LNHDA and CDR2 SQIVND (reference sequence). The ends lost 5 bases at V and 10 bases at J; junction bases unmatched: 9. Some clones are missing from TCRdb's copy, which holds only in-frame ones; the method was immunoSEQ multiplex PCR. Of 150,000 to 200,000 clones listed, around 94% are singletons. The sample was blood. The TCR originated in a man aged 25-45 years in good health. The chain uses TRBV19 and TRBJ1-6; 9 bases are a match to TRBD1. CDR3 DNA sequence: TGTGCCAGTAGTGACTCCGGGACAGGGTTCTCACCCCTCCACTTT. Its protein is CASSDSGTGFSPLHF.